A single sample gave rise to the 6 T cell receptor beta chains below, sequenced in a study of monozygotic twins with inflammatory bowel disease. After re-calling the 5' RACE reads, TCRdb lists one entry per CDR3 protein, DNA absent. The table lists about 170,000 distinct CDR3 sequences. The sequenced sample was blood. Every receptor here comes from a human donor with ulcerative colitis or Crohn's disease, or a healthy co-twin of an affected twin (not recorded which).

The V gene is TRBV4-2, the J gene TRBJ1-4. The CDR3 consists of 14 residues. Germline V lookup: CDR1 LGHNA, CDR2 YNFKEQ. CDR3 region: CASSLEQKPLELFF.

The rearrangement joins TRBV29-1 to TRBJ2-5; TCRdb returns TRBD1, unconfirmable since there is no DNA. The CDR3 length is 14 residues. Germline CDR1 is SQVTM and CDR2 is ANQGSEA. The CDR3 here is CSVEDPGQWETQYF. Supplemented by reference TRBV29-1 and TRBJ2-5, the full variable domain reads SAVISQKPSRDICQRGTSLTIQCQVDSQVTMMFWYRQQPGQSLTLIATANQGSEATYESGFVIDKFPISRPNLTFSTLTVSNMSPEDSSIYLCSVEDPGQWETQYFGPGTRLLVL.

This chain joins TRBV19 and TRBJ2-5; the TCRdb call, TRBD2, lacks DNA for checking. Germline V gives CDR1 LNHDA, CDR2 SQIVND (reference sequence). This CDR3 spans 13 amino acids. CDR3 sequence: CASMGLHIETQYF.

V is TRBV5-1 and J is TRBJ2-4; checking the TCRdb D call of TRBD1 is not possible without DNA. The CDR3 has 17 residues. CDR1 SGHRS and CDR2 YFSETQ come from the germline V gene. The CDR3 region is CASSLPEVGMAKNIQYF.

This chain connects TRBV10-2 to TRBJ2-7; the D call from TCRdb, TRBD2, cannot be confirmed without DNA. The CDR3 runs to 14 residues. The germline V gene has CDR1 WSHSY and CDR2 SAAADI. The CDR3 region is CASNPTSGAYEQYF.

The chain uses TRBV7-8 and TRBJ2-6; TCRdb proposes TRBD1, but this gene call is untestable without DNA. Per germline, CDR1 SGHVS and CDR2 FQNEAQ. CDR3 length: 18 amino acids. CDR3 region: CASSSAWGGLTGANVLTF.